This T cell receptor beta chain was retrieved from a study of regulatory T cells in long-lasting Graves disease. Time point defined: newly diagnosed GD, antithyroid drugs for less than 3 months. Extracted RNA from PBMCs served as the source of the TCR library. American Thyroid Association guidelines defined Graves' disease diagnosis. Of note for this clonotype: Its antigen is unknown. A much larger clone lies one base from this, so it may be a read error.

From germline, CDR1 is SGHTA and CDR2 FQGNSA. The CDR3 loop spans 16 amino acids. Arm-PCR of CDR3 regions with iRepertoire HTBI primers generated TCR beta libraries. Using its own MiXCR run on the multiplex PCR reads, TCRdb lists one record per CDR3 protein. The table lists around 480,000 distinct CDR3 sequences, more than 15% of them singletons. Study results and caveats: Under persistent disease, TRBV28, TRBJ1-2 and TRBJ2-5 were used preferentially. Sharing of public clonotypes was greater in persistent patients (about 2,700) than in new patients (roughly 880).

These sequences were also reported in another study, on T cells in Graves' hyperthyroidism and ophthalmopathy. As that study records: Diagnoses used clinical symptoms, serum thyroxine and TRAb, thyroid ultrasound and orbital computed tomography.

This chain connects TRBV7-2 to TRBJ2-3; TRBD2 might be the D (7 bases). The J call may be incorrect, as the DNA end agrees better with TRBJ2-1. The receptor was derived from a woman aged 40 to 65 with Graves disease. The sequenced sample was peripheral blood mononuclear cells (PBMCs), obtained at new diagnosis, from a patient treated with antithyroid drugs. The CDR3 DNA sequence: TGTGCCAGCGACGGGGGGACAAGGTTGGAGGGGAACGAGCAGTTCTTC. Its translation is CASDGGTRLEGNEQFF.